This TCR beta chain derives from a study of HIV-infected patients and healthy controls. Findings of the study overall: Untreated HIV+ repertoires had roughly threefold fewer distinct CDR3s and lower Shannon diversity than healthy controls. Compared with controls, mean Gini indices were significantly raised in HIV-infected repertoires, possibly indicating oligoclonality. Eight alpha and eight beta V genes differed significantly in mean usage between HIV-infected patients and controls.

Reverse transcription used around 480 ng RNA and constant-region primers for alpha and beta. Separate chain-specific third strand synthesis with multiplexing indices produced the alpha and beta libraries. A single record per CDR3 protein comes from TCRdb applying MiXCR to the 5' RACE reads. The sample comprises more than 15,000 distinct CDR3 sequences, under 9% of which are singletons, and about 20% rests with the top ten. This clonotype was counted at least ten times. Antigen specificity is unknown. Roughly three months, about 14 weeks, into antiretroviral therapy, follow-up blood was collected. No cell fractionation was done, so the repertoire covers all unsorted peripheral blood T cells. Germline CDR1 SGHRS, CDR2 YFSETQ. The germline V and J ends were trimmed by 2 bases and 4 bases, with 10 bases remaining between them. The CDR3 covers 13 residues.

The chain joins TRBV5-1 to TRBJ2-7; either TRBD1 or TRBD2 may fit D (5 bases each). The TCR was taken from an adult with HIV infection. The sample in question was blood, obtained during antiretroviral therapy. The CDR3 region has the DNA TGCGCCAGCAGCTTCGGGGCCCTGTACGAGCAGTACTTC. Translation gives CASSFGALYEQYF.